These T cell receptor beta chains were read from a single sample in a study of cytomegalovirus exposure and HLA in healthy donors. Generated by immunoSEQ multiplex PCR, the TCRdb table keeps only in-frame clones and is missing some. Altogether 120,000 to 150,000 clones are present, 65% to 90% being singletons, with the ten largest covering 2.9%. Sequencing was performed on PBMCs. These receptor sequences come from a woman in her thirties in good health and CMV-seronegative. Each CDR3 is given with its conserved first and last residue. D genes are given only for firm matches. Some rows have no size entry. The others give once, few or many, or a class for an expanded clone.

V gene	CDR3 length	J gene	clone size	D gene	CDR3 DNA	CDR3 protein
TRBV5-4	14	TRBJ2-3	-	TRBD2	TGTGCCAGCAGCCCCCTGACTAGCGGGGGTACGCAGTATTTT	CASSPLTSGGTQYF
TRBV10-3	16	TRBJ1-5	few	TRBD1	TGTGCCATCAGTGGGACAGGGGGCTCTGGCAATCAGCCCCAGCATTTT	CAISGTGGSGNQPQHF
TRBV5-4	16	TRBJ2-7	-	-	TGTGCCAGCAGTTCCCTCGTGGACACCTCTCTCTACGAGCAGTACTTC	CASSSLVDTSLYEQYF
TRBV5-4	14	TRBJ2-3	-	TRBD1	TGTGCCAGCAGCTTGGAGTTAGGGACAGGGGCGCAGTATTTT	CASSLELGTGAQYF
TRBV7-9	16	TRBJ1-4	-	-	TGTGCCAGCAGCTCCCCCGTGGCGGTAGCGGGTGAAAAACTGTTTTTT	CASSSPVAVAGEKLFF
TRBV7-2	13	TRBJ2-5	-	-	TGTGCCAGCAGCCCGCCCGGGCAAGAGACCCAGTACTTC	CASSPPGQETQYF
TRBV7-2	15	TRBJ2-1	-	-	TGTGCCAGCACCTATGATCCTAGCTCCTACAATGAGCAGTTCTTC	CASTYDPSSYNEQFF
TRBV6-6	16	TRBJ2-7	-	-	TGTGCCAGCGCCAGGGGGGCCGGGACTAGCTCCTACGAGCAGTACTTC	CASARGAGTSSYEQYF
TRBV19	16	TRBJ1-5	-	-	TGTGCCAGTAGTATTCAACACCGACGGGGCAATCAGCCCCAGCATTTT	CASSIQHRRGNQPQHF
TRBV28	14	TRBJ1-2	-	-	TGTGCCAGCAGTTTACGGCAGGGAATATATGGCTACACCTTC	CASSLRQGIYGYTF
TRBV7-2	13	TRBJ1-4	-	-	TGTGCCAGCAGCAGAGGGGGAGTAGAAAAACTGTTTTTT	CASSRGGVEKLFF
TRBV27	14	TRBJ2-7	-	TRBD1	TGTGCCAGCAGTTTGAACAGGGGCGCCTACGAGCAGTACTTC	CASSLNRGAYEQYF
TRBV7-3	13	TRBJ1-1	-	TRBD1	TGTGCCAGCAGCTTCGACAGGGGAGGAGAAGCTTTCTTT	CASSFDRGGEAFF
TRBV4-3	14	TRBJ2-5	-	TRBD2	TGCGCCAGCGGTTTGGGACTAGCGAGCGAGACCCAGTACTTC	CASGLGLASETQYF
TRBV13	13	TRBJ1-1	-	-	TGTGCCAGCAGCGACATCCGGCAGGGGGAAGCTTTCTTT	CASSDIRQGEAFF
TRBV19	18	TRBJ2-1	few	TRBD2	TGTGCCAGTAGTATAGAGAGAGCGAGCGGGAGGCTCTACAATGAGCAGTTCTTC	CASSIERASGRLYNEQFF